These 22 T cell receptor beta chains were all obtained from the same sample, sequenced in a study of tumor-infiltrating lymphocytes in primary liver carcinoma. The template, about 510 ng total RNA, yielded TCR beta cDNA made with a constant-region primer. Three nested multiplex PCR rounds, a slightly modified ARM-PCR, produced the libraries for TCR beta. With TRBV1-TRBV30 forward primers and a C-beta reverse primer, the first two PCR rounds were run for 9 to 10 cycles each. TCRdb reprocessed the multiplex PCR reads via MiXCR and lists one record per CDR3 protein. The table includes some 55,000 distinct CDR3 sequences, over 70% detected once. Extraction of RNA together with DNA used roughly 20-32 mg of unsorted bulk tissue. The sequenced sample consisted of liver tumor tissue from sampling region 2. Sample subset: tumor region T2, inferior pole. These receptors were collected from a man aged 40-49 years with primary liver carcinoma and hepatitis B virus infection.

As to this clonotype: The conserved closing phenylalanine or tryptophan is absent in this CDR3, likely reflecting a read error. The J gene is TRBJ2-7, the V gene TRBV28; 9 nucleotides line up with TRBD1. CDR3 length: 15 amino acids. Per the germline V gene, CDR1 is MDHEN and CDR2 is SYDVKM. V lost 6 bases and J lost 2; bases outside the gene matches: 8. The CDR3 DNA reads as TGTGCCAGCAGGGCCTCGAGGGACAGGGCCTACGAGCAGTACTCC. The encoded protein is CASRASRDRAYEQYS.

Ten or more counts support this clonotype. The chain employs TRBV10-1 and TRBJ2-5; D gene ambiguous. CDR3 length: 13 amino acids. Germline V gene sequence: CDR1 WNHNN, CDR2 SYGVQD (reference sequence). Trimming left V 2 bases short and J 1 base short, with 5 bases between. CDR3 coding DNA: TGCGCCAGCAGTGAGGAAGGCCAAGAGACCCAGTACTTC. Its translation: CASSEEGQETQYF.

With respect to this clonotype: This clone may be a read error of a much larger clone one base away. V and J are TRBV19 and TRBJ2-7, with a tentative D call TRBD2 (5 bases). The V gene's germline CDR1 is LNHDA and CDR2 SQIVND (reference sequence). This CDR3 comprises 13 residues. The germline V and J ends were trimmed by 9 bases and 2 bases, with 14 bases remaining between them. CDR3 nucleotides: TGTGCCAGAAGTGTGACGCGGGCCTACGAGCAGTACTTC. The encoded protein is CARSVTRAYEQYF.

Remarks on this clonotype: The junction does not match germline at one end; this may be a read error. V gene TRBV4-2 combines with J gene TRBJ1-2; no firm D call. This CDR3 comprises 16 residues. Germline V gives CDR1 LGHNA, CDR2 YNFKEQ. This CDR3 reads CASSQDKMALNYCYTF. The CDR3 region has the DNA TGTGCCAGCAGCCAAGATAAGATGGCCCTTAACTATTGCTACACCTTC.

There are a few counts of this clonotype. The rearrangement joins TRBV7-3 to TRBJ2-2; no clear D. Germline CDR1 and CDR2: SGHTA and FQGTGA. The CDR3 has 13 residues. The ends were cut back, 2 bases at V and 4 bases at J, with 5 bases in the middle. The CDR3 sequence: CASSLSGTGELFF. The CDR3 coding sequence is TGTGCCAGCAGCTTATCCGGCACCGGGGAGCTGTTTTTT.

Of note for this clonotype: Relative to the germline gene, one junction end is altered; a read error may explain this. The J gene is TRBJ1-2, the V gene TRBV29-1; D unresolved. CDR1 is SQVTM, CDR2 ANQGSEA, per germline. This CDR3 region has 14 residues. The chain's CDR3 is CSVEADGAYYDYTF. The DNA of the CDR3 is TGCAGCGTTGAAGCAGACGGAGCGTACTATGACTACACCTTC.

In its sample, this clonotype was seen many times. The V call is TRBV7-8, the J call TRBJ2-7; a weak D match, TRBD2 (6 bases). In germline, CDR1 is SGHVS, CDR2 FQNEAQ. The V end was cut by 3 bases, the J end by 0 bases, with 12 bases between. This CDR3 has 15 residues. The CDR3 DNA is TGTGCCAGCAGCTTCGATAGCGGTAACTCCTACGAGCAGTACTTC. Translating it yields CASSFDSGNSYEQYF.

To note about this clonotype: This CDR3 is missing its conserved last phenylalanine or tryptophan, likely due to a read error. This chain uses TRBV10-3 with TRBJ2-5, with D unresolved. Germline V gene sequence: CDR1 ENHRY, CDR2 SYGVKD. This CDR3 has 16 amino acids. For the CDR3, the DNA is TGTGCCATCAGACCCCCCTTGGGCCACCCAGTTGAGACACAGTACCTC. Residues: CAIRPPLGHPVETQYL.

In the case of this clonotype: As the CDR3 is not closed by the conserved phenylalanine or tryptophan, this likely results from a read error. The chain recombines TRBV28 with TRBJ2-1; a weak D match, TRBD1 (6 bases). Per germline, CDR1 MDHEN and CDR2 SYDVKM. Trimming took 9 bases from V and 2 from J, leaving 17 bases between them. The CDR3 loop spans 15 amino acids. The CDR3: CASTGRNTPYNEQFL. As DNA, the CDR3 is TGTGCCAGTACAGGGCGGAATACCCCCTACAATGAGCAGTTCCTC.

On this clonotype: Because the CDR3 is missing its conserved closing phenylalanine or tryptophan, this is likely a read error. V is TRBV4-1 and J is TRBJ2-2; possible D gene TRBD1, 5 bases. The germline CDR1 and CDR2 sequences are MGHRA and YSYEKL. The CDR3 covers 13 residues. Written as DNA, the CDR3 is TGCGCCAGCGGCCAAGGACAAGGCGGAGAGCTGTTTATT. Translated, it gives CASGQGQGGELFI.

In regard to this clonotype: Likely a read error: the CDR3 ends without its conserved phenylalanine or tryptophan. The gene calls are TRBV5-4 and TRBJ2-3, with D maybe TRBD1 (5 bases). This CDR3 region has 15 residues. Germline CDR1 is SGHNT and CDR2 is YYREEE (reference sequence). Here the CDR3 reads CTSSPWGPRQDTQYL. In nucleotides, the CDR3 is TGTACCAGCAGCCCGTGGGGCCCGCGCCAAGATACGCAGTATTTA.

Concerning this clonotype: A read error may explain this, as a much larger clone is one base away. The chain couples TRBV7-9 to TRBJ2-3; the D is unclear. This CDR3 spans 14 amino acids. The V gene's germline CDR1 is SEHNR and CDR2 FQNEAQ (reference sequence). The ends were cut back, 2 bases at V and 5 bases at J, with 11 bases in the middle. CDR3 amino acids: CASSLFFGIDTQYF. The CDR3 nucleotides are TGTGCCAGCAGCTTATTTTTTGGGATAGATACGCAGTATTTT.

The chain joins TRBV6-2 or TRBV6-3 to TRBJ2-6; D is unresolved. V lost 9 bases to trimming and J lost 0 bases, with 9 bases between them. Germline CDR1 is MNHEY and CDR2 is SVGEGT. The CDR3 runs to 14 residues. CDR3 DNA: TGTGCCAGTACTTACACCTCTGGGGCCAACGTCCTGACTTTC. Its translation is CASTYTSGANVLTF.

This rearrangement joins TRBV12-3 or TRBV12-4 to TRBJ2-2; 8 positions agree with TRBD2. The ends lost 4 bases at V and 9 bases at J; junction bases unmatched: 10. The CDR3 is 15 residues long. For the CDR3, the DNA is TGTGCCAGCAGTTCGATGACGGGGGGGATCAGGGAGCTGTTTTTT. Translating it yields CASSSMTGGIRELFF.

Details on this clonotype: As the CDR3 is not closed by the conserved phenylalanine or tryptophan, this likely results from a read error. Here the CDR3 DNA reads TGTGCCAGCAGCCTCCCCTACAGGGGTCCCGTGAAACAGGTTCGCTCCTACAATGAGCAGTTCCTC. Amino acids: CASSLPYRGPVKQVRSYNEQFL. The chain joins TRBV11-2 to TRBJ2-1; 7 nucleotides align to TRBD1. After removal of 5 bases from V and 0 bases from J, the junction contained 25 bases not matched to a gene. Germline CDR1 is SGHAT and CDR2 is FQNNGV. CDR3 length equals 22 residues.

Note on this clonotype: At one end, the junction sequence differs from germline, possibly due to a read error. The gene calls are TRBV6-1 and TRBJ2-7, with TRBD2 matching over 7 bases. This CDR3 comprises 15 residues. Germline CDR1 reads MNHNS; CDR2 reads SASEGT. The CDR3: CASSESAVGGYERYF. DNA of the CDR3: TGTGCCAGCAGTGAATCTGCGGTGGGGGGGTACGAGCGGTACTTC.

As for this clonotype: At one end the junction does not follow the germline gene, possibly because of a read error. V is TRBV4-2 and J is TRBJ2-1; possible D gene TRBD1, 7 bases. The CDR3 is made up of 18 amino acids. Looked up from germline, CDR1 is LGHNA and CDR2 is YNFKEQ. The CDR3 DNA reads TGTACCAGCAGCCAAGAGGACAGGTACACTGGCCTAGCGAGGCGTCAGTTCTTC. It specifies CTSSQEDRYTGLARRQFF.

A note on this clonotype: The junction departs from the called germline gene at one end, perhaps through a read error. V is TRBV5-1 and J is TRBJ2-6; the match to TRBD1 covers 8 bases. Germline V gene lookup returns CDR1 SGHRS and CDR2 YFSETQ. The CDR3 runs to 18 residues. DNA for the CDR3: TGCGCCAGCAGCTTGCGGGCAGGGGGCTACTCTGGGACCAACGTCCTGACTTTC. It codes for CASSLRAGGYSGTNVLTF. Complete variable domain (other parts from reference TRBV5-1 and TRBJ2-6): KAGVTQTPRYLIKTRGQQVTLSCSPISGHRSVSWYQQTPGQGLQFLFEYFSETQRNKGNFPGRFSGRQFSNSRSEMNVSTLELGDSALYLCASSLRAGGYSGTNVLTFGAGSRLTVL.

This sequence joins TRBV5-1 and TRBJ2-1; D gene unclear. The germline V gene has CDR1 SGHRS and CDR2 YFSETQ. This CDR3 contains 16 residues. V was shortened by 4 bases and J by 0 bases, with 14 bases between the two germline ends. Here the CDR3 DNA reads TGCGCCAGCAGCCCGGAATTGCGGTCCTCCTACAATGAGCAGTTCTTC. It yields the protein CASSPELRSSYNEQFF.

As concerns this clonotype: An end of the junction does not agree with germline; a read error may underlie this. The chain recombines TRBV4-2 with TRBJ2-1, with a tentative D call TRBD2 (5 bases). Germline CDR1 is LGHNA and CDR2 is YNFKEQ. This CDR3 is built from 14 residues. The CDR3: CASSQEPEGSEEFF. Here the CDR3 DNA reads TGTGCCAGTAGCCAAGAACCAGAGGGAAGTGAGGAGTTCTTC.

The sample holds a few counts of this clonotype. CDR3 in DNA: TGCGCCAGCAATGTTACCGGGACAGGGACCGATACGCAGTATTTT. Its protein product is CASNVTGTGTDTQYF. The genes are TRBV10-1 and TRBJ2-3, with 9 positions matching TRBD1. From germline, CDR1 is WNHNN and CDR2 SYGVQD (reference sequence). Trimming removed 7 bases from V and 6 bases from J; junction bases left unmatched: 11. This CDR3 is built from 15 residues.

Note on this clonotype: The germline gene is not matched at one end of the junction; a read error may be the cause. The V call is TRBV4-1, the J call TRBJ2-7; D gene uncertain. From germline, CDR1 is MGHRA and CDR2 YSYEKL. The CDR3 totals 13 residues. CDR3 DNA sequence: TGCGCCAGCAGTCAAGCCGGAGCTAACGACCAGTACTTC. Its protein is CASSQAGANDQYF.